Listed below are T cell receptor beta chains from one sample, sequenced in a study of T cell repertoires in cytomegalovirus infection. The antigens these receptors bind are not known. MiXCR was run by TCRdb on the reads, yielding one entry per CDR3 protein. Of 650,000 to 850,000 distinct CDR3 sequences in the sample, around 29% are singletons; the top ten hold around 13%. The sample was cultured CD8+ T cells from PBMCs, taken from culture after CMV antigen stimulation. These receptors were taken from a human donor in good health (CMV status not recorded). Some clones in this sample may be carry-over from other donors' samples. Both conserved end residues are part of each CDR3. Each record gives: D gene, V gene, clone size, J gene, CDR3 DNA, CDR3 protein. D genes are given only for firm matches. Clone size is stated in some rows and not others, as once, few, many or a class when expanded.

d_call: TRBD1
v_call: TRBV2
clone_size: .
j_call: TRBJ1-5
cdr3_nt: TGTGCCAGCAGAAGACAGGGTCAGCCCCAGCATTTT
cdr3_aa: CASRRQGQPQHF

d_call: .
v_call: TRBV7-6
clone_size: few
j_call: TRBJ2-1
cdr3_nt: TGTGCCAGCAGCTTAGATCTGACGGGCTCCTACAATGAGCAGTTCTTC
cdr3_aa: CASSLDLTGSYNEQFF

d_call: TRBD2
v_call: TRBV14
clone_size: few
j_call: TRBJ2-1
cdr3_nt: TGTGCCAGCAGCCTTAGGCAGCGGGGGGGCCTCAGTGAGCAGTTCTTC
cdr3_aa: CASSLRQRGGLSEQFF

d_call: .
v_call: TRBV7-9
clone_size: .
j_call: TRBJ1-1
cdr3_nt: TGTGCCAGCAGCCCAGAGTTTAGTGAAGCTTTCTTT
cdr3_aa: CASSPEFSEAFF

d_call: .
v_call: TRBV27
clone_size: .
j_call: TRBJ2-7
cdr3_nt: TGTGCCAGCAGTTTATATCAGGGACAATTCTACGAGCAGTACTTC
cdr3_aa: CASSLYQGQFYEQYF

d_call: TRBD1
v_call: TRBV7-9
clone_size: .
j_call: TRBJ1-3
cdr3_nt: TGTGCCAGCAGCCTCCCCTCCGGGACAGGGGCTAACACCATATATTTT
cdr3_aa: CASSLPSGTGANTIYF

d_call: .
v_call: TRBV12-3/TRBV12-4
clone_size: many
j_call: TRBJ1-2
cdr3_nt: TGTGCCAGCAGTATGGAAAGCGTCGTTAGCTATGGCTACACCTTC
cdr3_aa: CASSMESVVSYGYTF

d_call: TRBD2
v_call: TRBV13
clone_size: .
j_call: TRBJ2-1
cdr3_nt: TGTGCCAGCAGCTTAGGCCTAGTGATAGCGGGGGACCACAATGAGCAGTTCTTC
cdr3_aa: CASSLGLVIAGDHNEQFF

d_call: .
v_call: TRBV27
clone_size: .
j_call: TRBJ2-5
cdr3_nt: TGTGCCAGCAGTTTAGGGGGGCGCAGGCAAGAGACCCAGTACTTC
cdr3_aa: CASSLGGRRQETQYF

d_call: .
v_call: TRBV7-8
clone_size: many
j_call: TRBJ1-1
cdr3_nt: TGTGCCAGCAGCTTAGAATTAGGACATTTAAACACTGAAGCTTTCTTT
cdr3_aa: CASSLELGHLNTEAFF

d_call: TRBD2
v_call: TRBV28
clone_size: .
j_call: TRBJ2-1
cdr3_nt: TGTGCCAGCAGTGATTCCGGGGGGGGGCGCGGGTTGGTCGATGAGCAGTTCTTC
cdr3_aa: CASSDSGGGRGLVDEQFF

d_call: .
v_call: TRBV29-1
clone_size: .
j_call: TRBJ2-1
cdr3_nt: TGCAGCGTTGAAGGTGAGGCAGACCCATGGTGGTTCTTC
cdr3_aa: CSVEGEADPWWFF

d_call: .
v_call: TRBV14
clone_size: .
j_call: TRBJ1-2
cdr3_nt: TGTGCCAGCAGCCAATCGGAACAGCGCACGCTCGGCTACACCTTC
cdr3_aa: CASSQSEQRTLGYTF

d_call: .
v_call: TRBV5-4
clone_size: few
j_call: TRBJ1-1
cdr3_nt: TGTGCCAGCAGCTTTTACAGGGAGAACACTGAAGCTTTCTTT
cdr3_aa: CASSFYRENTEAFF

d_call: .
v_call: TRBV20-1
clone_size: .
j_call: TRBJ1-6
cdr3_nt: TGCAGTGCAAACAGACAGACATATAATTCACCCCTCCACTTT
cdr3_aa: CSANRQTYNSPLHF

d_call: .
v_call: TRBV12-3/TRBV12-4
clone_size: .
j_call: TRBJ2-7
cdr3_nt: TGTGCCAGCAGTTTAACTATCTACGAGCAGTACTTC
cdr3_aa: CASSLTIYEQYF

d_call: TRBD1
v_call: TRBV14
clone_size: .
j_call: TRBJ2-7
cdr3_nt: TGTGCCAGCAGCCAGAGTGACAGGGGGATCTACGAGCAGTACTTC
cdr3_aa: CASSQSDRGIYEQYF

d_call: .
v_call: TRBV6-6
clone_size: .
j_call: TRBJ1-4
cdr3_nt: TGTGCCAGCTCGATCGACAGAGCAACTAATGAAAAACTGTTTTTT
cdr3_aa: CASSIDRATNEKLFF

d_call: .
v_call: TRBV7-9
clone_size: .
j_call: TRBJ1-5
cdr3_nt: TGTGCCAGCAGCCGTGGTATGGGTATTCAGCCCCAGCATTTT
cdr3_aa: CASSRGMGIQPQHF

d_call: TRBD2
v_call: TRBV7-9
clone_size: .
j_call: TRBJ2-1
cdr3_nt: TGTGCCGGGTTAGCGGGGGGTGCGCAGTTCTTC
cdr3_aa: CAGLAGGAQFF

d_call: .
v_call: TRBV6-5
clone_size: few
j_call: TRBJ2-7
cdr3_nt: TGTGCCAGCAGCTTCAAGGCGGGCCTTAGCTCCTACGAGCAGTACTTC
cdr3_aa: CASSFKAGLSSYEQYF

d_call: TRBD1
v_call: TRBV5-6
clone_size: .
j_call: TRBJ2-7
cdr3_nt: TGTGCCAGCAGCTTGGGGACAGGGAACTACGAGCAGTACTTC
cdr3_aa: CASSLGTGNYEQYF